Given below is one T cell receptor beta chain in context. The data were obtained in a study of shared T cell receptors in the human thymus. Profiled with immunoSEQ multiplex PCR; TCRdb holds only in-frame clones, not every one. There are 550,000 to 800,000 clones in the sample; 80% to 90% occur only once, and around 0.0094% lies in the top ten. The trim removed 5 bases at V and 0 bases at J, leaving 9 bases unmatched. Germline values: CDR1 MNHEY, CDR2 SMNVEV (reference sequence). The CDR3 is 16 amino acids. The data were also submitted as part of a second study, on human thymus T cells. That source notes: Each of the donors was a healthy Finnish infant who was undergoing open corrective cardiac surgery for congenital heart defects. Obtained as resections during corrective heart surgery, the thymus tissue was then studied.

Sequenced: thymocytes. This chain connects TRBV27 to TRBJ2-7; the match to TRBD2 covers 8 bases. The sequence was collected from a girl younger than two with a congenital heart defect. Here the CDR3 reads CASSPEVAGSSYEQYF. In DNA form, the CDR3 reads TGTGCCAGCAGTCCCGAGGTAGCGGGGAGCTCCTACGAGCAGTACTTC.